Given below is one T cell receptor beta chain in context. The sample is drawn from a study of blood T cells in healthy people across ages. Sample-barcoded 5' priming and a J-beta primer mix drove a second PCR of about 7 to 11 cycles. Each CDR3 protein gets one entry after TCRdb re-called the 5' RACE reads with MiXCR. The sample holds 850,000 to 1,000,000 distinct CDR3 sequences, around 48% seen once. Trimming left V 3 bases short and J 3 bases short, with 11 bases between. From germline, CDR1 is ENHRY and CDR2 SYGVKD. The CDR3 is 14 residues long. Sequencing used blood. The chain employs TRBV10-3 and TRBJ2-5; possible D gene TRBD1, 5 bases. This sequence originates from a man under 40 in good health. The CDR3 nucleotides are TGTGCCATCAGTGAAGACAGACCTAAAGAGACCCAGTACTTC. Residues: CAISEDRPKETQYF.